The source of this T cell receptor (beta chain) is a study of breast tumors, draining lymph nodes, adjacent tissues. The germline CDR1 and CDR2 sequences are LGHDT and YNNKEL (reference sequence). The CDR3 is 18 residues long. Breast cancer patients provided tissue from their axillary draining lymph nodes. Study results and caveats: Most tumor T cells seemingly derive from lymph node, then expand in tumor. Compared with basal-like, luminal-like tumors shared significantly more repertoire with nontumor tissue. That most tumor T cells come from lymph nodes remained unproven.

As to this clonotype: Its antigen is unknown.

One entry per CDR3 protein, called by TCRdb with MiXCR from the multiplex PCR reads. This table has 140,000 to 150,000 distinct CDR3 sequences, approximately 32% appearing once. The chain is built from TRBV3-1 and TRBJ2-1; TRBD2 agrees at 8 bases. The end of the DNA is better explained by TRBJ2-7, so the J call may be wrong. Sequenced: axillary lymph node tissue. This clonotype originated in a female donor with breast cancer. Some clones in this sample may be carry-over from other donors' samples. CDR3 in amino acids: CASSQDPGSGGAYNEQYF. CDR3 nucleotides: TGTGCCAGCAGCCAAGATCCCGGATCGGGGGGGGCCTACAATGAGCAGTACTTC.